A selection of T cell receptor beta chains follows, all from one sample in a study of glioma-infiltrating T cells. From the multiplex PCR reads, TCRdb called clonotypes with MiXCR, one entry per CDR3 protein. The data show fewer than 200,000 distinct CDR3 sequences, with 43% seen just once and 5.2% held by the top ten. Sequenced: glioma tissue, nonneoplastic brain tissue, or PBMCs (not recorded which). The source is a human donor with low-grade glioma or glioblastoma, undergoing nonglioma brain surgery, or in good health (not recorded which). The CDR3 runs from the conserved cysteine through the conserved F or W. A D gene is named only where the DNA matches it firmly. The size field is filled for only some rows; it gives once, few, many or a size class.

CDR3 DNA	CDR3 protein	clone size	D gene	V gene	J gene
TGTGCCAGCAGCCAAGCCCGCACAGCGGGGTACTCGGATGAGCAGTTCTTC	CASSQARTAGYSDEQFF	NA	TRBD2	TRBV4-2	TRBJ2-1
TGCGCCAGCAGCCTTGTAGCGGGAGGCGGTGAGCAGTTCTTC	CASSLVAGGGEQFF	NA	TRBD2	TRBV5-1	TRBJ2-1
TGTGCCAGCAGTGCCTCAGGGTTAGCCAAAAACATTCAGTACTTC	CASSASGLAKNIQYF	few	NA	TRBV2	TRBJ2-4
TGTGCCAGGAGACCGGGACAGGGGACCAATGAGCAGTTCTTC	CARRPGQGTNEQFF	NA	TRBD1	TRBV2	TRBJ2-1
TGCAGTGCTAGTCTGACAGGAGCCTACGAGCAGTACTTC	CSASLTGAYEQYF	many	NA	TRBV20-1	TRBJ2-7
TGCGCCAGCAGCACCTTTCTTCCGCGGGGCGAGCAGTACTTC	CASSTFLPRGEQYF	NA	NA	TRBV5-1	TRBJ2-7
TGTGCCAGCAGTTTTCTAGCGGGAGTCAATGAGCAGTTCTTC	CASSFLAGVNEQFF	NA	TRBD2	TRBV12-3/TRBV12-4	TRBJ2-1
TGTGCCAGCAACTCCCTCGAGAGCTCCTACAATGAGCAGTTCTTC	CASNSLESSYNEQFF	NA	NA	TRBV12-3/TRBV12-4	TRBJ2-1
TGTGCCAGTTCAATTGGTCCCAATCAGCCCCAGCATTTT	CASSIGPNQPQHF	NA	NA	TRBV19	TRBJ1-5
TGTGCCAGCAGAGACAGCGGAGATTACGAGCAGTACTTC	CASRDSGDYEQYF	many	NA	TRBV6-1	TRBJ2-7
TGCAGTGCCAGGCCCGGGGTAGCGGGGAGCAATGAGCAGTTCTTC	CSARPGVAGSNEQFF	many	TRBD2	TRBV20-1	TRBJ2-1
TGTGCCAGCAGCTTAGCGCTCCAGGGGGAGATCTACGAGCAGTACTTC	CASSLALQGEIYEQYF	NA	TRBD1	TRBV7-2	TRBJ2-7
TGCAATCATGTGGGACTAGCGGGAGGCCACCAAGAGACCCAGTACTTC	CNHVGLAGGHQETQYF	NA	TRBD2	TRBV20-1	TRBJ2-5
TGTGCCAGCAGTGGTGAGGCCCCAAGCAATCAGCCCCAGCATTTT	CASSGEAPSNQPQHF	few	NA	TRBV2	TRBJ1-5
TGTGCCAGCAGTTCTTACGGCTCTGGAAACACCATATATTTT	CASSSYGSGNTIYF	many	NA	TRBV28	TRBJ1-3
TGCAGTGCTAGAGATTTTATGGGGGCCAGCTCCTACAATGAGCAGTTCTTC	CSARDFMGASSYNEQFF	many	NA	TRBV20-1	TRBJ2-1
TGCTCCAGCAGCTTGGGCGCTTTTGTAGGACAGGAAGTCTATGGCTACACCTTC	CSSSLGAFVGQEVYGYTF	NA	TRBD1	TRBV5-1	TRBJ1-2
TGTGCCACCAGCAGAGAAGCGGGAGACGCTTTAAGTGAGCAGTTCTTC	CATSREAGDALSEQFF	many	TRBD2	TRBV15	TRBJ2-1